This entry lists 14 T cell receptor beta chains sequenced from one sample in a study of blood T cell repertoires in COVID-19. The data were produced by immunoSEQ multiplex PCR, yet TCRdb's version contains in-frame clones alone and is incomplete. Of some 160,000 clones listed, approximately 90% were seen once; the top ten hold about 5.3%. The sample taken for sequencing was peripheral blood. The origin of the receptors is a man aged 18 to 30 with COVID-19, enrolled during active disease.

The chain couples TRBV27 to TRBJ2-2, with D perhaps TRBD2 (6 bases). Trimming pared 6 bases from V and 2 bases from J, leaving 7 bases between. Germline V gene data show CDR1 as MNHEY and CDR2 as SMNVEV (reference sequence). The CDR3 loop spans 13 amino acids. CDR3 nucleotides: TGTGCCAGCAGCGGGACTAACACCGGGGAGCTGTTTTTT. Protein product: CASSGTNTGELFF.

The chain recombines TRBV7-9 with TRBJ2-7; the match to TRBD2 covers 8 bases. The CDR3 spans 14 residues. V was pared by 4 bases and J by 6 bases, with 8 bases of the junction left unmatched. CDR1 and CDR2 from the germline V gene are SEHNR and FQNEAQ (reference sequence). CDR3 in DNA: TGTGCCAGCAGCTCCCCCCGACTAGCGACCGAGCAGTACTTC. Its translation: CASSSPRLATEQYF.

CDR3 sequence: CASSWDRGTGELFF. The DNA for the CDR3 is TGTGCCAGCAGCTGGGACAGGGGCACCGGGGAGCTGTTTTTT. The chain is built from TRBV7-2 and TRBJ2-2, with 10 nucleotides matching TRBD1. This CDR3 region has 14 residues. CDR1 is SGHTA and CDR2 is FQGNSA in the germline V gene. After removal of 4 bases from V and 4 bases from J, the junction contained 0 bases not matched to a gene.

V gene TRBV27 combines with J gene TRBJ2-7; 8 nucleotides line up with TRBD1. The CDR3 is 14 amino acids. Trimming took 2 bases from V and 8 from J; bases not matched to a gene: 8. Germline lookup yields CDR1 MNHEY and CDR2 SMNVEV (reference sequence). This chain's CDR3 is CASSLGQGAVKQYF. The CDR3 DNA reads as TGTGCCAGCAGTTTAGGGCAGGGGGCCGTCAAGCAGTACTTC.

The chain employs TRBV6-2 or TRBV6-3 and TRBJ2-3; 11 positions agree with TRBD2. The CDR3 contains 19 residues. CDR1 and CDR2 from the germline V gene are MNHEY and SVGEGT. The V segment lost 2 bases and the J segment 0 bases; nucleotides outside the gene matches: 10. CDR3 amino acids: CASSYILAGGRPSTDTQYF. DNA for the CDR3: TGTGCCAGCAGTTACATCCTAGCGGGAGGACGACCTAGCACAGATACGCAGTATTTT.

The chain links TRBV28 to TRBJ1-1; TRBD1 aligns across 7 bases. Germline V CDR1 and CDR2: MDHEN, SYDVKM. This CDR3 has 16 amino acids. V trimming: 7 bases; J trimming: 0 bases; junction bases outside the gene matches: 11. CDR3: CASTLSHRGMNTEAFF. Here the CDR3 DNA reads TGTGCCAGCACCTTATCCCACAGGGGCATGAACACTGAAGCTTTCTTT.

The gene calls are TRBV19 and TRBJ1-1; weak D call: TRBD1 (5 bases). The CDR3 length is 12 residues. Germline CDR1 reads LNHDA; CDR2 reads SQIVND (reference sequence). Trimming cost V 5 bases and J 6 bases, with 10 bases left between them. This chain's CDR3 is CASSLGHSEAFF. CDR3 in DNA: TGTGCCAGTAGTCTCGGACATTCTGAAGCTTTCTTT.

The rearrangement uses TRBV19 and TRBJ2-7, with TRBD1 matching over 9 bases. Germline lookup yields CDR1 LNHDA and CDR2 SQIVND (reference sequence). Losses at the gene ends were 1 base for V and 3 bases for J; bases not matched to a gene: 4. CDR3 length equals 15 residues. The CDR3 is CASSIVPGQGYEQYF. The CDR3 DNA follows: TGTGCCAGTAGTATAGTTCCGGGACAGGGCTACGAGCAGTACTTC. The variable domain in full, completed from reference TRBV19 and TRBJ2-7, reads DGGITQSPKYLFRKEGQNVTLSCEQNLNHDAMYWYRQDPGQGLRLIYYSQIVNDFQKGDIAEGYSVSREKKESFPLTVTSAQKNPTAFYLCASSIVPGQGYEQYFGPGTRLTVT.

The table lists this clone with a count of one. The chain carries TRBV6-5 and TRBJ1-1; D unclear. The V and J ends lost 10 bases and 1 base respectively, with 13 bases between them. In germline, CDR1 is MNHEY, CDR2 SVGAGI. The CDR3 contains 13 residues. CDR3 DNA sequence: TGTGCCACCGACCCCGGAGGGAACACTGAAGCTTTCTTT. Encoded protein: CATDPGGNTEAFF.

The V and J genes are TRBV6-2 or TRBV6-3 and TRBJ2-1; D might be TRBD1 (9 bases). V lost 1 base and J 5 bases, leaving 27 bases between the germline ends. The CDR3 consists of 20 residues. Germline CDR1 reads MNHEY; CDR2 reads SVGEGT. The CDR3 DNA reads as TGTGCCAGCAGTTACTTCCCCCCGGGACAGGGCACTAGCGGCCACAATGAGCAGTTCTTC. Translating gives CASSYFPPGQGTSGHNEQFF.

The CDR3 DNA follows: TGTGCCAGCAGCCCCATCCCCGGGGAGCTGTTTTTT. This encodes CASSPIPGELFF. This rearrangement joins TRBV9 to TRBJ2-2; D ambiguous. Germline V lookup: CDR1 SGDLS, CDR2 YYNGEE. The CDR3 length is 12 residues. Trimming stripped 4 bases from V and 6 bases from J, with 7 bases between.

The V call is TRBV6-5, the J call TRBJ1-2; D call uncertain. Germline CDR1 and CDR2: MNHEY and SVGAGI. Trimming stripped 5 bases from V and 2 bases from J, with 15 bases between. The CDR3 length is 15 residues. CDR3 sequence (DNA): TGTGCCAGCAGTCCCGCGGGCCAGTCCAACTATGGCTACACCTTC. Encoded protein: CASSPAGQSNYGYTF.

The gene calls are TRBV4-1 and TRBJ1-5, with D maybe TRBD1 (5 bases). CDR1 and CDR2 from the germline V gene are MGHRA and YSYEKL. This CDR3 is built from 13 residues. V lost 1 base and J 7 bases, leaving 8 bases between the germline ends. CDR3: CASSQAGNQPQHF. CDR3 bases: TGCGCCAGCAGCCAAGCAGGGAACCAGCCCCAGCATTTT.

The genes are TRBV11-2 and TRBJ2-7, with TRBD2 matching over 7 bases. The CDR3 sequence is 15 residues long. Germline V gene data show CDR1 as SGHAT and CDR2 as FQNNGV. V lost 1 base and J lost 2; bases outside the gene matches: 5. The CDR3 is CASSLGWGRAYEQYF. In DNA form, the CDR3 reads TGTGCCAGCAGCTTAGGATGGGGGAGGGCCTACGAGCAGTACTTC. The complete variable domain, with remaining parts taken from reference TRBV11-2 and TRBJ2-7, reads EAGVAQSPRYKIIEKRQSVAFWCNPISGHATLYWYQQILGQGPKLLIQFQNNGVVDDSQLPKDRFSAERLKGVDSTLKIQPAKLEDSAVYLCASSLGWGRAYEQYFGPGTRLTVT.